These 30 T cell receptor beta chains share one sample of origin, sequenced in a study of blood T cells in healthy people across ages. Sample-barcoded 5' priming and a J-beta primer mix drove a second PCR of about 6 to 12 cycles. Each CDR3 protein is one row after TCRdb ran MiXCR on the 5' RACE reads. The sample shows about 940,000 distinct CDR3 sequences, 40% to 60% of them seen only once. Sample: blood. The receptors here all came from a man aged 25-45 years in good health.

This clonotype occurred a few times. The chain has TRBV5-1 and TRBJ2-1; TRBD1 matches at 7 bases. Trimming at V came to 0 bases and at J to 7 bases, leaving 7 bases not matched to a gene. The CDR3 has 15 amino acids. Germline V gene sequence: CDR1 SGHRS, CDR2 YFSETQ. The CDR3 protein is CASSLGTGVSNEQFF. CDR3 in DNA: TGCGCCAGCAGCTTGGGGACAGGAGTAAGTAATGAGCAGTTCTTC.

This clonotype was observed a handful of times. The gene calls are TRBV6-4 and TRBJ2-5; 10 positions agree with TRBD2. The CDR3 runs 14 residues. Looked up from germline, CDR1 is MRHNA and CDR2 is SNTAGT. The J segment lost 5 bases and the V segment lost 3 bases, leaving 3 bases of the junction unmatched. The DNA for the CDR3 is TGTGCCAGCAGTGAAGGGACTAGCGCGGAGACCCAGTACTTC. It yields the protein CASSEGTSAETQYF.

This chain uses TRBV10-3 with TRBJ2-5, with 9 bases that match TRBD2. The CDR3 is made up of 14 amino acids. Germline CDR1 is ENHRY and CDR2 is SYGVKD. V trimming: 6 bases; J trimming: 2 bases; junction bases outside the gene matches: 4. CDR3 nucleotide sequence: TGTGCCATCAGGGGGACTAGCAGACAAGAGACCCAGTACTTC. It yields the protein CAIRGTSRQETQYF.

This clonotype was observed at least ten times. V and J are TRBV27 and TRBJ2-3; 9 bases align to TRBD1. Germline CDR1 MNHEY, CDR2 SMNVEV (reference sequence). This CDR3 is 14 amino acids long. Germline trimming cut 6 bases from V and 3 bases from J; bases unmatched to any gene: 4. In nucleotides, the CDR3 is TGTGCCAGCAGGGGACAGGGTTGGACAGATACGCAGTATTTT. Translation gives CASRGQGWTDTQYF.

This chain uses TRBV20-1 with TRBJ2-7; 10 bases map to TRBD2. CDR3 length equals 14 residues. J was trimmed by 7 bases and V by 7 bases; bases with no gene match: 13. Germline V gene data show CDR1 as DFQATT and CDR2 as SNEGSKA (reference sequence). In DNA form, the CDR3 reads TGCAGTGAACGCGAAAGCGGGGGGGTCCGAGAGCAGTACTTC. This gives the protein CSERESGGVREQYF.

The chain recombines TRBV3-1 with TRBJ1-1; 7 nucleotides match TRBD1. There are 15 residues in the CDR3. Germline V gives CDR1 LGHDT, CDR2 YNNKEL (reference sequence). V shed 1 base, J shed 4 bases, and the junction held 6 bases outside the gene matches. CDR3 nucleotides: TGTGCCAGCAGCCAAGTAGCCCAGGGGGTCACTGAAGCTTTCTTT. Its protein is CASSQVAQGVTEAFF.

The CDR3 sequence: CASSQGNAAEAFF. CDR3 nucleotide sequence: TGTGCCAGCAGTCAGGGAAATGCTGCTGAAGCTTTCTTT. The rearrangement joins TRBV6-2 or TRBV6-3 to TRBJ1-1; possibly TRBD1 for D (5 bases). The CDR3 totals 13 residues. Trimming took 5 bases from V and 6 from J, leaving 13 bases between them. Germline lookup yields CDR1 MNHEY and CDR2 SVGEGT.

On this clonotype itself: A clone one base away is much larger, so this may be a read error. The CDR3 sequence is CASSFLWVDGYTF. The CDR3 DNA reads as TGTGCCAGCAGTTTTCTGTGGGTGGATGGCTACACCTTC. This sequence joins TRBV12-3 or TRBV12-4 and TRBJ1-2, with unresolved D. The CDR3 runs to 13 residues. The germline V and J ends were trimmed by 3 bases and 6 bases, with 11 bases remaining between them.

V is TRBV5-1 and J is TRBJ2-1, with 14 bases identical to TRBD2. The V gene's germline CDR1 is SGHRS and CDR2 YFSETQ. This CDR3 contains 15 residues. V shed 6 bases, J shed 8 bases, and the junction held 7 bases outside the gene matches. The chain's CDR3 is CASNGLAGGSDEQFF. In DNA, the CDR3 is TGCGCCAGCAACGGACTAGCGGGGGGCTCGGATGAGCAGTTCTTC.

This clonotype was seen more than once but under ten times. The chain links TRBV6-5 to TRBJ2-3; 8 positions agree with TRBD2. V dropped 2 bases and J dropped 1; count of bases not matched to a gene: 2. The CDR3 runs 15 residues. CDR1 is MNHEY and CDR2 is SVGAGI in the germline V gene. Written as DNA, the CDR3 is TGTGCCAGCAGTTACGGACTAGCCCGCACAGATACGCAGTATTTT. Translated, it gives CASSYGLARTDTQYF.

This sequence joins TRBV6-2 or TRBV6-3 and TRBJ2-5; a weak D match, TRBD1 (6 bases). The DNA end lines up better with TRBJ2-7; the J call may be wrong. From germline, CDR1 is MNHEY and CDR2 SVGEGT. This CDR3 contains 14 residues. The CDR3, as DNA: TGTGCCAGCAGCGACGGACAGATAACCTACGAGCAGTACTTC. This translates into CASSDGQITYEQYF.

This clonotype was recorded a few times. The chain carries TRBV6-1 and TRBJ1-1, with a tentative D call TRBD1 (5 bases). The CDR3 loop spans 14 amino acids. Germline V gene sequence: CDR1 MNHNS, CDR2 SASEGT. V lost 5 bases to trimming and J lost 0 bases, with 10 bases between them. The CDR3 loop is CASSTRDLNTEAFF. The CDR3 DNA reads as TGTGCCAGCAGTACCCGGGACTTGAACACTGAAGCTTTCTTT.

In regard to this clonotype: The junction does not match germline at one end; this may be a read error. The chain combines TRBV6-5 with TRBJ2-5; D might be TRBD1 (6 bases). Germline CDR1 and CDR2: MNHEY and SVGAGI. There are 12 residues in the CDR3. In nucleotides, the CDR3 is TGTGCCAGCAGAAACAGGGTCTACGAGCAGTGCTTC. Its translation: CASRNRVYEQCF.

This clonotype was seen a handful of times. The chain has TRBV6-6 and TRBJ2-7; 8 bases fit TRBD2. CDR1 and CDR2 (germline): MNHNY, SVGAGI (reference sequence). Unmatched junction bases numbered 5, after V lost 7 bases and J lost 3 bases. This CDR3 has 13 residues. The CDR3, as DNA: TGTGCCAGCATCTCGGGGGGGCTCTACGAGCAGTACTTC. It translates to CASISGGLYEQYF.

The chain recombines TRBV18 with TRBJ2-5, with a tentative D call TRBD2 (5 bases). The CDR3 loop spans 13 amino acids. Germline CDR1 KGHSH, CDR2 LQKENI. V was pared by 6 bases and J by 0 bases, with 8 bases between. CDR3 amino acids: CASSTNNQETQYF. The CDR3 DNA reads TGTGCCAGCTCGACTAACAACCAAGAGACCCAGTACTTC.

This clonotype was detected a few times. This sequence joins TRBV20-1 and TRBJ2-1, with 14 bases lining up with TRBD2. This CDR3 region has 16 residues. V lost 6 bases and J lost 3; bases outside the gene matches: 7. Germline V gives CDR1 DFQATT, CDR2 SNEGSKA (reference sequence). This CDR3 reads CSAKRTSGGFYNEQFF. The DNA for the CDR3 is TGCAGTGCCAAGAGGACTAGCGGGGGGTTCTACAATGAGCAGTTCTTC.

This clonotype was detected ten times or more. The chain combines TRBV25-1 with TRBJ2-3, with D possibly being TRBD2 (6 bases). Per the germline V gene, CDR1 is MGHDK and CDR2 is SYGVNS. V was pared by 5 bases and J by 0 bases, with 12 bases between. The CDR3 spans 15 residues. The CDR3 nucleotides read TGTGCCAGCAGTTATTGGGGGGTCAGCACAGATACGCAGTATTTT. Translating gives CASSYWGVSTDTQYF.

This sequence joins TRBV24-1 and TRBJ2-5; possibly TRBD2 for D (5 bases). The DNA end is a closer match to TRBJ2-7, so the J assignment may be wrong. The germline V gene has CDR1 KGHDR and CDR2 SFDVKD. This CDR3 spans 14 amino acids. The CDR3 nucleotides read TGTGCCACCAGTGATCCGGGAAGCTCCTACGAGCAGTACTTC. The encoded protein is CATSDPGSSYEQYF.

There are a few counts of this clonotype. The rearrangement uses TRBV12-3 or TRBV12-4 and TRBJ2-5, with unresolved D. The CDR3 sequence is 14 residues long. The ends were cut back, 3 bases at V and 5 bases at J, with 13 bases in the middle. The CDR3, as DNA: TGTGCCAGCAGTTTCGGTAGTACTACCGAGACCCAGTACTTC. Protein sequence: CASSFGSTTETQYF.

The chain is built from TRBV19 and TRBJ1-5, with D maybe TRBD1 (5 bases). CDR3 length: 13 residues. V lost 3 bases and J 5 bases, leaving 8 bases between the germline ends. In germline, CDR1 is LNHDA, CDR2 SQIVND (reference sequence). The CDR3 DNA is TGTGCCAGTAGTATGGCGGGGGATCAGCCCCAGCATTTT. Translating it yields CASSMAGDQPQHF.

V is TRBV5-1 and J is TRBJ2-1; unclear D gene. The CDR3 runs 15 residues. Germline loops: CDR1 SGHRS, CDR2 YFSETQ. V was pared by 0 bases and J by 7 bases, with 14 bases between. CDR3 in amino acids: CASSLAPQAGNEQFF. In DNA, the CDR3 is TGCGCCAGCAGCTTGGCGCCTCAGGCTGGTAATGAGCAGTTCTTC.

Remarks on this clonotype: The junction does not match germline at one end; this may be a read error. The CDR3 region has the DNA TGCGCCAGCGGCCATAACGAACAGGGGCGGTGGTTAAACATTCAGTACTTC. This translates into CASGHNEQGRWLNIQYF. The genes are TRBV4-1 and TRBJ2-4; 7 nucleotides match TRBD1. The length of the CDR3 is 17 residues. Germline V gene data show CDR1 as MGHRA and CDR2 as YSYEKL.

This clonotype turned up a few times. The CDR3 region is CASSLEGPYNEQFF. The CDR3 DNA sequence: TGTGCCAGCAGCTTAGAGGGGCCTTACAATGAGCAGTTCTTC. The chain recombines TRBV7-9 with TRBJ2-1, with a weak D call TRBD1 (5 bases). This CDR3 region has 14 residues. V lost 1 base and J lost 4, with 8 bases in between. CDR1 is SEHNR and CDR2 is FQNEAQ in the germline V gene (reference sequence).

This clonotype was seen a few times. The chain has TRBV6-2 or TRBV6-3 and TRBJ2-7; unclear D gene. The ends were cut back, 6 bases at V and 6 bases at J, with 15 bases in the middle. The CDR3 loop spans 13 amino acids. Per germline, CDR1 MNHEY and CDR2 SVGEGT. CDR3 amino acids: CASRYSTLGEQYF. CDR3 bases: TGTGCCAGCAGGTACAGCACCTTAGGCGAGCAGTACTTC.

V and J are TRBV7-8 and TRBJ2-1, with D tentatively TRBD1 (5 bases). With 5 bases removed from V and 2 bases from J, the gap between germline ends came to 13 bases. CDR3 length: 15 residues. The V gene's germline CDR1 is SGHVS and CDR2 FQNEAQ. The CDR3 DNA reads TGTGCCAGCAGCCTCGCGACAGAACCCTACAATGAGCAGTTCTTC. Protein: CASSLATEPYNEQFF.

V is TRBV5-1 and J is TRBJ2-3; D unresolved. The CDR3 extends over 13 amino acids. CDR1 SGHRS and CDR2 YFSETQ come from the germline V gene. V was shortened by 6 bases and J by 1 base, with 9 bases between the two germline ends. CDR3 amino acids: CASNREGTDTQYF. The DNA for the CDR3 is TGCGCCAGCAATCGCGAGGGCACAGATACGCAGTATTTT.

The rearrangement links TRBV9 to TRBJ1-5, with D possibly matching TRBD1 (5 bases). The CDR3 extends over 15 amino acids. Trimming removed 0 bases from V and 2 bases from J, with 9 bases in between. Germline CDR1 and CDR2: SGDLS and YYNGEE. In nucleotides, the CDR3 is TGTGCCAGCAGCGTAGATACGGGGGGCAATCAGCCCCAGCATTTT. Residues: CASSVDTGGNQPQHF.

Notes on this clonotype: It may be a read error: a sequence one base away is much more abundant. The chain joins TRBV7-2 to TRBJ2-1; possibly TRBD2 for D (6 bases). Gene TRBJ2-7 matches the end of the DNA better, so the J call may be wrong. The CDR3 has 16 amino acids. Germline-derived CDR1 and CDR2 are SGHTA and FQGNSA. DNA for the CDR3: TGTGCCAGCAGCTTAATTCGGGGGAGCTCCTACAATGAGCAGTACTTC. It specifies CASSLIRGSSYNEQYF.

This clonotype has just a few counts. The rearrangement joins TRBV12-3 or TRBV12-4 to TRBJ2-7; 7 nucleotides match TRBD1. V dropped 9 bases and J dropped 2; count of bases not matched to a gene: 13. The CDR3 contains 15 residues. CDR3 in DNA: TGTGCCAGTTCCTCTTTTAGGGACAGACCCTACGAGCAGTACTTC. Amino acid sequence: CASSSFRDRPYEQYF.

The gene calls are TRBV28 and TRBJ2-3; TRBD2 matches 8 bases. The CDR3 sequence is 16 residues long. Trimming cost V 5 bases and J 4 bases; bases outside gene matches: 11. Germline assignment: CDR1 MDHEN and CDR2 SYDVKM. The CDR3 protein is CASSPGTRGKPDTQYF. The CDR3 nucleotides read TGTGCCAGCAGTCCCGGGACTAGGGGAAAGCCAGATACGCAGTATTTT.